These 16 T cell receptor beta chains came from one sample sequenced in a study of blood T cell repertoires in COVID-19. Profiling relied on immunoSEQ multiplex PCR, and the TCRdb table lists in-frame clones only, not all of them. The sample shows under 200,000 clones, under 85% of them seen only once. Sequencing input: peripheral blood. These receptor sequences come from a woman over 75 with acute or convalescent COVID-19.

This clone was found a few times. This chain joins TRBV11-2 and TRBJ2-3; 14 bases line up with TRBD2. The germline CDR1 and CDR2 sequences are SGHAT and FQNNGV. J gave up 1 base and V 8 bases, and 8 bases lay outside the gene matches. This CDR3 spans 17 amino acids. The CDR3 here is CASFGTSGGRRTDTQYF. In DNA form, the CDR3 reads TGTGCCAGCTTCGGGACTAGCGGGGGAAGACGCACAGATACGCAGTATTTT.

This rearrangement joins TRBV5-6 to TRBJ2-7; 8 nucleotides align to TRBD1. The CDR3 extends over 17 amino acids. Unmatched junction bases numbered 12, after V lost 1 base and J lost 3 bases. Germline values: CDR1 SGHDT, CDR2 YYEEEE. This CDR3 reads CASSLFRGQGFRYEQYF. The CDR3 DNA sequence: TGTGCCAGCAGCTTGTTCCGCGGACAGGGATTCCGCTACGAGCAGTACTTC.

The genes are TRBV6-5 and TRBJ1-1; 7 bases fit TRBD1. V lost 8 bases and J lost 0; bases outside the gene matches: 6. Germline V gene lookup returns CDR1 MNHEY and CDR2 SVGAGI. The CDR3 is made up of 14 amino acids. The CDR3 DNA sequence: TGTGCCAGCGACAAGGGACAGCTGAACACTGAAGCTTTCTTT. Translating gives CASDKGQLNTEAFF.

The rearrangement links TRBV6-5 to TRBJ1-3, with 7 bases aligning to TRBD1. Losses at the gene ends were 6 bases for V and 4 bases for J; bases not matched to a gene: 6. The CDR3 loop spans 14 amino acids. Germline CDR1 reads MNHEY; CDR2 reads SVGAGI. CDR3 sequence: CASRTQGGGNTIYF. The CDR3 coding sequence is TGTGCCAGCAGAACTCAGGGGGGCGGAAACACCATATATTTT.

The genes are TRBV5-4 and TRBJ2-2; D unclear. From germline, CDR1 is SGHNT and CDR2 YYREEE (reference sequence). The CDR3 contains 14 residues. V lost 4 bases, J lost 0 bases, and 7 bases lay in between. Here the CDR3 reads CASSNYTNTGELFF. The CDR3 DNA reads TGTGCCAGCAGCAACTATACGAACACCGGGGAGCTGTTTTTT.

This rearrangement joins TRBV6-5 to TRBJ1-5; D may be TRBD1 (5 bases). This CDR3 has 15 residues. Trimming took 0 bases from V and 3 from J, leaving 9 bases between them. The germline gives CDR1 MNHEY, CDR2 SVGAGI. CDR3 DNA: TGTGCCAGCAGTTACTCGCAGGGAACCAATCAGCCCCAGCATTTT. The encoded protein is CASSYSQGTNQPQHF.

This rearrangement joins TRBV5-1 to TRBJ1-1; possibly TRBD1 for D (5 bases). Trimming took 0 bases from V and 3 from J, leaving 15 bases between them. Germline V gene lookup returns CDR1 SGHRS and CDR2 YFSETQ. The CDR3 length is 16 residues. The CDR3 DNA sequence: TGCGCCAGCAGCTTGGGGACACTATCAGGAGACACTGAAGCTTTCTTT. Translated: CASSLGTLSGDTEAFF.

The chain's CDR3 is CASQIQGSTDTQYF. The CDR3 nucleotides read TGTGCCAGCCAAATACAGGGAAGCACAGATACGCAGTATTTT. The rearrangement uses TRBV2 and TRBJ2-3, with D maybe TRBD1 (6 bases). The germline gives CDR1 SNHLY, CDR2 FYNNEI. The V gene lost 8 bases and the J gene lost 0 bases, with 12 bases spanning the gap. This CDR3 spans 14 amino acids.

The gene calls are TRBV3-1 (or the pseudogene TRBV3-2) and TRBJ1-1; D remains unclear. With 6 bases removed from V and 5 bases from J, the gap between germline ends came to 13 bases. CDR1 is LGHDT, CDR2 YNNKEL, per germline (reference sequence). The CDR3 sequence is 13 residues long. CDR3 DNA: TGTGCCAGCAGTGATCGAGGGAGGACTGAAGCTTTCTTT. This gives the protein CASSDRGRTEAFF.

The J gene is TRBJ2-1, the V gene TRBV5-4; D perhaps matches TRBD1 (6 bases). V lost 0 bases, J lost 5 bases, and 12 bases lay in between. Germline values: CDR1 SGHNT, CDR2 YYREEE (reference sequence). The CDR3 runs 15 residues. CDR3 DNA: TGTGCCAGCAGCTTGGCCGGGACACCCGACAATGAGCAGTTCTTC. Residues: CASSLAGTPDNEQFF.

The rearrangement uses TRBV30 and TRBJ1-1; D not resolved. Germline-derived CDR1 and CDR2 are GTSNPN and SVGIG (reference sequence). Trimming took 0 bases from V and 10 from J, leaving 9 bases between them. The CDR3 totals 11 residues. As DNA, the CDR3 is TGTGCCTGGAGTGTACAGCGGGGAGCTTTCTTT. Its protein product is CAWSVQRGAFF.

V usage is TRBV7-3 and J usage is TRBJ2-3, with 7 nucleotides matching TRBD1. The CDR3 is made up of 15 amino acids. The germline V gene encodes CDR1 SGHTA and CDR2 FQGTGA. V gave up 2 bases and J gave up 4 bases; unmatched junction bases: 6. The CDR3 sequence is CASSLATGNADTQYF. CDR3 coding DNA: TGTGCCAGCAGCTTAGCGACAGGGAATGCAGATACGCAGTATTTT.

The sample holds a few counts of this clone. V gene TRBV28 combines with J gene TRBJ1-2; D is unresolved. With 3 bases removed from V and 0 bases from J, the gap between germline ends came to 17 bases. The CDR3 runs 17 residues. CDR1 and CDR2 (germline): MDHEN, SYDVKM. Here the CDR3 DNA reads TGTGCCAGCAGTTTCCCGGACGTCCTGGGAGCTAACTATGGCTACACCTTC. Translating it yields CASSFPDVLGANYGYTF.

The CDR3 sequence is CASSPRPGTGSNEQFF. CDR3 nucleotides: TGTGCCAGCAGCCCCCGCCCCGGGACAGGGTCCAATGAGCAGTTCTTC. The chain employs TRBV11-3 and TRBJ2-1; 9 bases agree with TRBD1. The V and J ends lost 5 bases and 6 bases, in that order; junction bases with no gene match: 11. The CDR3 consists of 16 residues. Germline V gene lookup returns CDR1 SGHNT and CDR2 YENEEA.

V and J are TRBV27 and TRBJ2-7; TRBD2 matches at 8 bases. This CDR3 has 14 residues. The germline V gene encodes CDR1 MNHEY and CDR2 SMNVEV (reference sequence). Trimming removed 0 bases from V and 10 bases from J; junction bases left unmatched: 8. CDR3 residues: CASSLSVVAGIQYF. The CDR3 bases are TGTGCCAGCAGTTTATCGGTGGTAGCGGGGATACAGTACTTC.

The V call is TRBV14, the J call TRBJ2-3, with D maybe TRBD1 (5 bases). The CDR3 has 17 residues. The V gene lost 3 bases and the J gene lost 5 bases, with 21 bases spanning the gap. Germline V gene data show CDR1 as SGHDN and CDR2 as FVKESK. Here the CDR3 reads CASSQLSVQGSRDTQYF. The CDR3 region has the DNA TGTGCCAGCAGCCAGCTAAGTGTTCAGGGCTCGAGAGATACGCAGTATTTT.